The 29 T cell receptor beta chains in this list originate from one sample, sequenced in a study of T cells in Graves' hyperthyroidism and ophthalmopathy. The CDR3 regions of TCR beta were amplified from RNA transcripts. The HTBI set primed first-round TCR CDR3 RT-PCR. One entry per CDR3 protein, called by TCRdb with MiXCR from the multiplex PCR reads. Here the sample spans roughly 660,000 distinct CDR3 sequences, roughly 17% being singletons. The sample taken for sequencing was blood. The receptor source for this set is a man over 45 with Graves' hyperthyroidism.

In its sample, this clonotype was seen a few times. The gene calls are TRBV19 and TRBJ1-2, with a tentative D call TRBD1 (6 bases). V lost 9 bases and J 8 bases, leaving 19 bases between the germline ends. From germline, CDR1 is LNHDA and CDR2 SQIVND (reference sequence). This CDR3 contains 13 residues. CDR3 sequence: CASLFTGTRGYTF. The CDR3 DNA sequence: TGTGCCAGCCTATTTACCGGGACAAGAGGCTACACCTTC. Supplemented by reference TRBV19 and TRBJ1-2, the full variable domain reads DGGITQSPKYLFRKEGQNVTLSCEQNLNHDAMYWYRQDPGQGLRLIYYSQIVNDFQKGDIAEGYSVSREKKESFPLTVTSAQKNPTAFYLCASLFTGTRGYTFGSGTRLTVV.

This chain joins TRBV2 and TRBJ1-1; D unclear. The CDR3 has 14 residues. CDR1 and CDR2 from the germline V gene are SNHLY and FYNNEI. V was shortened by 2 bases and J by 1 base, with 8 bases between the two germline ends. The CDR3 loop is CASSESSRNTEAFF. DNA for the CDR3: TGTGCCAGCAGTGAAAGTTCCAGGAACACTGAAGCTTTCTTT.

This clonotype was counted ten times or more. The rearrangement links TRBV19 to TRBJ1-1; D gene uncertain. Germline CDR1 is LNHDA and CDR2 is SQIVND (reference sequence). The CDR3 runs to 13 residues. V shed 3 bases and J shed 3 bases, with 8 bases lying between them. The CDR3 region has the DNA TGTGCCAGTAGTATCGCCCGGGACACTGAAGCTTTCTTT. It specifies CASSIARDTEAFF.

In its sample, this clonotype was seen many times. The rearrangement uses TRBV20-1 and TRBJ2-1; 9 bases line up with TRBD2. Trimming removed 3 bases from V and 3 bases from J; junction bases left unmatched: 9. The CDR3 covers 16 residues. CDR1 is DFQATT, CDR2 SNEGSKA, per germline (reference sequence). In DNA form, the CDR3 reads TGCAGTGCTAGTCCTAGCGGGACCCCCTTCTACAATGAGCAGTTCTTC. It codes for CSASPSGTPFYNEQFF.

There are many counts of this clonotype. This chain uses TRBV28 with TRBJ1-2, with a tentative D call TRBD1 (6 bases). This CDR3 region has 16 residues. Germline CDR1 and CDR2: MDHEN and SYDVKM. V was clipped by 4 bases and J by 6 bases, with 21 bases between them. CDR3 sequence: CASSSPARWGADGYTF. The CDR3 nucleotides read TGTGCCAGCAGTTCACCGGCTCGGTGGGGGGCCGATGGCTACACCTTC.

This clonotype was counted only a few times. This chain joins TRBV27 and TRBJ2-7; D remains unclear. There are 13 residues in the CDR3. V lost 3 bases and J lost 3, with 9 bases in between. Germline CDR1 and CDR2: MNHEY and SMNVEV (reference sequence). The CDR3 sequence: CASSFYGDYEQYF. The CDR3 DNA reads TGTGCCAGCAGTTTTTACGGAGACTACGAGCAGTACTTC.

This clonotype was detected ten times or more. The chain is built from TRBV27 and TRBJ2-3, with D tentatively TRBD1 or TRBD2 (5 bases each). Germline-derived CDR1 and CDR2 are MNHEY and SMNVEV (reference sequence). CDR3 length: 16 amino acids. V was clipped by 3 bases and J by 5 bases, with 18 bases between them. The CDR3 protein is CASSFVGQGEEDTQYF. CDR3 DNA sequence: TGTGCCAGCAGTTTTGTGGGTCAGGGAGAGGAAGATACGCAGTATTTT.

This clonotype came up many times. The chain combines TRBV6-2 or TRBV6-3 with TRBJ2-7, with a weak D call TRBD2 (6 bases). The CDR3 covers 18 residues. The V and J ends lost 5 bases and 2 bases respectively, with 25 bases between them. The germline V gene has CDR1 MNHEY and CDR2 SVGEGT. The CDR3 region is CASSPNLRYSGLPYEQYF. CDR3 DNA: TGTGCCAGCAGTCCAAACCTCCGATATAGCGGCCTGCCCTACGAGCAGTACTTC.

This clonotype was recorded at least ten times. The chain recombines TRBV11-2 with TRBJ2-7, with TRBD2 identical over 9 bases. This CDR3 is built from 16 residues. Germline trimming cut 5 bases from V and 5 bases from J; bases unmatched to any gene: 13. The germline V gene has CDR1 SGHAT and CDR2 FQNNGV. This CDR3 is CASSEDLAGVFHEQYF. CDR3 in DNA: TGTGCCAGCAGCGAGGACTTAGCGGGAGTTTTCCACGAGCAGTACTTC.

A few counts support this clonotype. This sequence joins TRBV7-3 and TRBJ2-3; 9 bases match TRBD1. The V segment lost 5 bases and the J segment 3 bases; nucleotides outside the gene matches: 6. The CDR3 spans 15 residues. Germline CDR1 is SGHTA and CDR2 is FQGTGA. The CDR3 loop reads CASSPQGTGTDTQYF. The CDR3 DNA is TGTGCCAGCAGCCCCCAGGGGACAGGGACAGATACGCAGTATTTT.

This clonotype was picked up many times. The CDR3 region is CASSLDRGQETQYF. The CDR3 DNA is TGTGCCAGCAGCTTGGACAGGGGGCAGGAGACCCAGTACTTC. J is TRBJ2-5 and V is TRBV7-2; 11 bases match TRBD1. Germline lookup yields CDR1 SGHTA and CDR2 FQGNSA. The CDR3 covers 14 residues. J was trimmed by 5 bases and V by 3 bases; bases with no gene match: 2.

Points on this clonotype: This may come from a read error, since a much larger clone is one base off. This chain uses TRBV2 with TRBJ2-3; no clear D. Germline CDR1 is SNHLY and CDR2 is FYNNEI. The CDR3 is 14 residues long. Trimming shortened V by 8 bases and J by 1 base, and 13 bases separated the two germline ends. The CDR3 nucleotides are TGTGCCAGCTCAATAGCCAGTCGCACAGATACGCAGTATTTT. This translates into CASSIASRTDTQYF. The full variable domain, its missing parts supplied by reference TRBV2 and TRBJ2-3, is EPEVTQTPSHQVTQMGQEVILRCVPISNHLYFYWYRQILGQKVEFLVSFYNNEISEKSEIFDDQFSVERPDGSNFTLKIRSTKLEDSAMYFCASSIASRTDTQYFGPGTRLTVL.

The chain joins TRBV7-2 to TRBJ1-5, with 8 bases aligning to TRBD1. The germline CDR1 and CDR2 sequences are SGHTA and FQGNSA. J gave up 4 bases and V 4 bases, and 6 bases lay outside the gene matches. The CDR3 runs to 15 residues. The CDR3 DNA is TGTGCCAGCAGCTCGGGACAGGTAGAGAATCAGCCCCAGCATTTT. This codes for CASSSGQVENQPQHF.

The rearrangement links TRBV2 to TRBJ2-3; D gene unclear. Germline assignment: CDR1 SNHLY and CDR2 FYNNEI. The CDR3 runs to 11 residues. DNA of the CDR3: TGTGGGGCAGACTCAACAGATACGCAGTATTTT. Encoded protein: CGADSTDTQYF.

In its sample, this clonotype was seen many times. The V and J genes are TRBV18 and TRBJ2-1; 11 positions match TRBD2. V lost 6 bases, J lost 5 bases, and 6 bases stayed unmatched. Germline loops: CDR1 KGHSH, CDR2 LQKENI. The CDR3 length is 15 residues. CDR3 loop: CASSLLAGVDNEQFF. The CDR3 nucleotides read TGTGCCAGCTCGTTACTAGCGGGAGTTGACAATGAGCAGTTCTTC.

This clonotype was seen at least ten times. This rearrangement joins TRBV25-1 to TRBJ2-6, with 7 bases lining up with TRBD1. CDR3 length: 19 residues. In germline, CDR1 is MGHDK, CDR2 SYGVNS. V lost 3 bases to trimming and J lost 0 bases; unmatched junction nucleotides: 11. CDR3 bases: TGTGCCAGCAGTGAGACAGGGCAGGGGGTGGGCTCTGGGGCCAACGTCCTGACTTTC. Translating gives CASSETGQGVGSGANVLTF.

This clonotype has ten or more counts. The chain employs TRBV6-5 and TRBJ2-7, with D tentatively TRBD1 (6 bases). Per the germline V gene, CDR1 is MNHEY and CDR2 is SVGAGI. The CDR3 consists of 16 residues. With 0 bases removed from V and 3 bases from J, the gap between germline ends came to 15 bases. CDR3: CASSYSLGQGIYEQYF. The CDR3 nucleotides are TGTGCCAGCAGTTACTCACTGGGGCAGGGGATCTACGAGCAGTACTTC.

About this clonotype: A much larger clone differs from this one at a single base, so this may be a read error. V gene TRBV24-1 combines with J gene TRBJ2-7; the D gene could be TRBD1 or TRBD2 (5 bases each). Trimming left V 3 bases short and J 2 bases short, with 13 bases between. Per germline, CDR1 KGHDR and CDR2 SFDVKD. The CDR3 extends over 15 amino acids. As DNA, the CDR3 is TGTGCCACCAGTGATGCCGGGACCCTGCCCTACGAGCAGTACTTC. Translated: CATSDAGTLPYEQYF.

About this clonotype itself: One base away lies a much larger clone, so this may be a sequencing read error. V gene TRBV5-1 combines with J gene TRBJ2-3; D uncertain. CDR1 is SGHRS, CDR2 YFSETQ, per germline. The CDR3 extends over 14 amino acids. In DNA, the CDR3 is TGTGCCAGCACTATTAGGATCGAGGCAGATACGCAGTATTTT. This codes for CASTIRIEADTQYF.

This clonotype was detected only a few times. This chain uses TRBV5-1 with TRBJ2-2, with D perhaps assigned TRBD1 or TRBD2 (7 bases each). The germline CDR1 and CDR2 sequences are SGHRS and YFSETQ. CDR3 length equals 17 residues. The V and J ends lost 1 base and 4 bases respectively, with 17 bases between them. The CDR3 loop is CASSLPSGGGGTGELFF. CDR3 in DNA: TGCGCCAGCAGCTTGCCTAGCGGAGGGGGCGGCACCGGGGAGCTGTTTTTT.

The rearrangement joins TRBV11-2 to TRBJ2-5; D perhaps matches TRBD2 (6 bases). Germline loops: CDR1 SGHAT, CDR2 FQNNGV. The CDR3 contains 15 residues. Trimming left V 5 bases short and J 5 bases short, with 18 bases between. This CDR3 reads CASSPDYGSSETQYF. The CDR3 nucleotides are TGTGCCAGCAGCCCGGACTATGGGTCGAGTGAGACCCAGTACTTC. Combining the CDR3 with reference TRBV11-2 and TRBJ2-5 gives the whole variable domain EAGVAQSPRYKIIEKRQSVAFWCNPISGHATLYWYQQILGQGPKLLIQFQNNGVVDDSQLPKDRFSAERLKGVDSTLKIQPAKLEDSAVYLCASSPDYGSSETQYFGPGTRLLVL.

The CDR3 spells CASSVGGQRDTDTQYF. In DNA, the CDR3 is TGTGCCAGCAGCGTAGGCGGGCAGCGGGACACAGATACGCAGTATTTT. The chain recombines TRBV9 with TRBJ2-3; 7 positions agree with TRBD2. The CDR3 contains 16 residues. V gave up 0 bases and J gave up 2 bases; unmatched junction bases: 6. Per the germline V gene, CDR1 is SGDLS and CDR2 is YYNGEE.

This clonotype was observed at least ten times. The chain recombines TRBV7-6 with TRBJ2-2; the D is unclear. The CDR3 covers 13 residues. Trimming removed 5 bases at V and 0 bases at J, with 4 bases between. Per the germline V gene, CDR1 is SGHVS and CDR2 is FNYEAQ. CDR3 in amino acids: CASSPANTGELFF. CDR3 in DNA: TGTGCCAGCAGCCCAGCGAACACCGGGGAGCTGTTTTTT.

This clonotype was seen only a few times. V usage is TRBV6-1 and J usage is TRBJ1-2; 12 bases agree with TRBD1. Trimming cost V 5 bases and J 2 bases; bases outside gene matches: 12. Germline values: CDR1 MNHNS, CDR2 SASEGT. The CDR3 is 18 amino acids. The CDR3 nucleotides are TGTGCCAGCAGTCCTTCCGGGACAGGGGGCCCAGGGAACTATGGCTACACCTTC. Protein product: CASSPSGTGGPGNYGYTF.

The chain couples TRBV9 to TRBJ1-4; D is unclear. This CDR3 spans 15 amino acids. V lost 0 bases and J lost 4, with 10 bases in between. The germline gives CDR1 SGDLS, CDR2 YYNGEE. CDR3 sequence reads: CASSVGQVINEKLFF. CDR3 sequence (DNA): TGTGCCAGCAGCGTAGGGCAGGTTATTAATGAAAAACTGTTTTTT.

This clonotype was seen repeatedly, ten times or more. The gene calls are TRBV27 and TRBJ2-7, with D possibly called TRBD1 or TRBD2 (6 bases each). Per the germline V gene, CDR1 is MNHEY and CDR2 is SMNVEV (reference sequence). CDR3 length equals 14 residues. V shed 8 bases and J shed 3 bases, with 17 bases lying between them. The CDR3, as DNA: TGTGCCAGCGGAGATGCGGAGGGGGACTACGAGCAGTACTTC. Encoded protein: CASGDAEGDYEQYF.

This clonotype was counted at least ten times. V usage is TRBV28 and J usage is TRBJ1-1; D is perhaps TRBD1 (6 bases). The CDR3 spans 15 residues. CDR1 is MDHEN and CDR2 is SYDVKM in the germline V gene. Trimming pared 6 bases from V and 1 base from J, leaving 15 bases between. CDR3 loop: CASRVMGAGNTEAFF. The CDR3 bases are TGTGCCAGCAGGGTTATGGGGGCAGGGAACACTGAAGCTTTCTTT.

J is TRBJ2-2 and V is TRBV7-3; D is unclear. Trimming left V 1 base short and J 3 bases short, with 6 bases between. The CDR3 is made up of 14 amino acids. CDR1 and CDR2 from the germline V gene are SGHTA and FQGTGA. The CDR3 reads CASSLSQHTGELFF. CDR3 in DNA: TGTGCCAGCAGCTTAAGCCAGCACACCGGGGAGCTGTTTTTT.

The rearrangement links TRBV28 to TRBJ1-2, with TRBD1 identical over 12 bases. The CDR3 contains 14 residues. CDR1 MDHEN and CDR2 SYDVKM come from the germline V gene. J lost 3 bases, V lost 6 bases, and 2 bases had no gene match. The CDR3 bases are TGTGCCAGCAGCCGGGACAGGGGGCACTATGGCTACACCTTC. Translated, it gives CASSRDRGHYGYTF.